Below, 21 T cell receptor beta chains from the same sample are listed, as sequenced in a study of spatial heterogeneity in lung cancer. TCRdb re-called the 5' RACE reads with MiXCR, one entry per CDR3 protein. The sample includes tens of thousands of distinct CDR3 sequences, 7.5% to 9% of them seen just once. Time point reported: sample taken at primary tumor resection. The sequenced material consisted of unsorted whole RNA from tumor, nontumor lung or frozen PBMC. Sequences were derived from PBMCs, sampled at surgery. These receptors were taken from a female donor with early-stage non-small cell lung cancer.

This clonotype was seen only a few times. The chain is built from TRBV29-1 and TRBJ2-5; tentatively, D is TRBD1 (6 bases). Trimming removed 7 bases from V and 1 base from J, with 16 bases in between. The CDR3 loop spans 14 amino acids. The germline CDR1 and CDR2 sequences are SQVTM and ANQGSEA. For the CDR3, the DNA is TGCAGCGCCGACCGACAGGTCTCCCAAGAGACCCAGTACTTC. Translating gives CSADRQVSQETQYF.

Ten or more counts support this clonotype. The genes are TRBV20-1 and TRBJ2-7, with no clear D. From germline, CDR1 is DFQATT and CDR2 SNEGSKA (reference sequence). V was cut by 4 bases and J by 0 bases, with 7 bases left in between. The CDR3 has 12 residues. For the CDR3, the DNA is TGCAGTGCTAAAGACAACTCCTACGAGCAGTACTTC. Protein: CSAKDNSYEQYF.

The sample holds many counts of this clonotype. The rearrangement joins TRBV7-2 to TRBJ2-5; D remains ambiguous. Per germline, CDR1 SGHTA and CDR2 FQGNSA. This CDR3 contains 14 residues. With 1 base removed from V and 9 bases from J, the gap between germline ends came to 15 bases. The CDR3 region is CASSLDRLRSAQYF. In DNA form, the CDR3 reads TGTGCCAGCAGCTTAGACCGCCTGAGATCGGCCCAGTACTTC.

About this clonotype: A much larger clone differs from this one at a single base, so this may be a read error. This chain links TRBV5-1 with TRBJ2-1; D gene ambiguous. V lost 4 bases to trimming and J lost 9 bases, with 20 bases between them. Germline-derived CDR1 and CDR2 are SGHRS and YFSETQ. The CDR3 length is 15 residues. This CDR3 is CASSPEGPRATEQFF. CDR3 nucleotide sequence: TGCGCCAGCAGCCCGGAAGGGCCAAGGGCCACTGAGCAGTTCTTC.

In its sample, this clonotype was seen many times. The CDR3 coding sequence is TGTGCCAGCAGCTTAGACACCGGGACAGGGGGCGGAACTGAAGCTTTCTTT. Residues: CASSLDTGTGGGTEAFF. This chain connects TRBV11-1 to TRBJ1-1; 12 positions match TRBD1. The CDR3 is 17 amino acids. Germline V gene data show CDR1 as SGHAT and CDR2 as FQDESV (reference sequence). With V trimmed by 1 base and J by 5 bases, 8 bases remained unmatched.

This clonotype occurred a few times. This sequence joins TRBV20-1 and TRBJ1-2, with D possibly TRBD1 on 6 matching bases. The CDR3 totals 13 residues. The germline gives CDR1 DFQATT, CDR2 SNEGSKA (reference sequence). V lost 0 bases, J lost 4 bases, and 9 bases lay in between. CDR3: CSARDLQGYGYTF. The CDR3 DNA reads as TGCAGTGCTAGAGATCTACAGGGCTATGGCTACACCTTC.

This clonotype was observed at least ten times. V usage is TRBV5-6 and J usage is TRBJ1-2; D unclear. There are 14 residues in the CDR3. Germline-derived CDR1 and CDR2 are SGHDT and YYEEEE. Between the trimmed V and J ends, which lost 2 bases and 0 bases, there was a span of 8 bases. In nucleotides, the CDR3 is TGTGCCAGCAGCTTAGGAGCATCTAACTATGGCTACACCTTC. Residues: CASSLGASNYGYTF.

This clonotype came up a few times. This chain links TRBV11-3 with TRBJ1-4; no definite D call. The CDR3 runs to 14 residues. Germline V gives CDR1 SGHNT, CDR2 YENEEA. Trimming removed 4 bases from V and 10 bases from J, with 16 bases in between. The DNA of the CDR3 is TGTGCCAGCAGCTCGACCGGACGGTTAGGAAAACTGTTTTTT. Protein product: CASSSTGRLGKLFF. Combining the CDR3 with reference TRBV11-3 and TRBJ1-4 gives the whole variable domain EAGVVQSPRYKIIEKKQPVAFWCNPISGHNTLYWYLQNLGQGPELLIRYENEEAVDDSQLPKDRFSAERLKGVDSTLKIQPAELGDSAVYLCASSSTGRLGKLFFGSGTQLSVL.

CDR3 residues: CASSSTGTSTVYEQYF. In DNA form, the CDR3 reads TGTGCCAGCAGTTCTACCGGGACTAGCACCGTCTACGAGCAGTACTTC. The J gene is TRBJ2-7, the V gene TRBV28; TRBD2 matches at 9 bases. J lost 3 bases, V lost 4 bases, and 10 bases had no gene match. In germline, CDR1 is MDHEN, CDR2 SYDVKM. The CDR3 is 16 residues long.

This clonotype came up many times. The CDR3 sequence is CASSSRGSGANVLTF. The DNA for the CDR3 is TGCGCCAGCAGCTCCAGGGGCTCTGGGGCCAACGTCCTGACTTTC. The rearrangement joins TRBV5-1 to TRBJ2-6, with D maybe TRBD1 (6 bases). This CDR3 has 15 residues. Trimming pared 3 bases from V and 0 bases from J, leaving 7 bases between. CDR1 is SGHRS and CDR2 is YFSETQ in the germline V gene.

With regard to this clonotype: A much larger clone is a single base away; this may be a read error. J is TRBJ2-5 and V is TRBV5-1; tentatively, D is TRBD2 (5 bases). The CDR3 is 13 residues long. Germline CDR1 reads SGHRS; CDR2 reads YFSETQ. CDR3 coding DNA: TGCGTCAGCAGTACCGGGATACAAGAGACCCAGTACTTC. Amino acid sequence: CVSSTGIQETQYF.

The V and J genes are TRBV20-1 and TRBJ2-3; 8 bases are shared with TRBD1. The length of the CDR3 is 16 residues. V lost 3 bases to trimming and J lost 2 bases; unmatched junction nucleotides: 10. CDR1 is DFQATT and CDR2 is SNEGSKA in the germline V gene (reference sequence). CDR3: CSASSTSGQATDTQYF. In DNA form, the CDR3 reads TGCAGTGCTAGTTCTACCTCGGGACAGGCCACAGATACGCAGTATTTT.

Many counts were recorded for this clonotype. The genes are TRBV5-5 and TRBJ2-5; TRBD1 matches at 7 bases. The V and J ends lost 2 bases and 2 bases, in that order; junction bases with no gene match: 6. Germline V gene sequence: CDR1 SGHKS, CDR2 YYEKEE (reference sequence). CDR3 length: 15 amino acids. The CDR3 coding sequence is TGTGCCAGCAGCTTCAGACAGGGCCCACAAGAGACCCAGTACTTC. It translates to CASSFRQGPQETQYF.

The V and J genes are TRBV5-1 and TRBJ2-2; 7 nucleotides agree with TRBD1. Germline CDR1 reads SGHRS; CDR2 reads YFSETQ. This CDR3 has 15 amino acids. J lost 7 bases, V lost 0 bases, and 6 bases had no gene match. The CDR3 region is CASSLEGGELGELFF. Here the CDR3 DNA reads TGCGCCAGCAGCTTGGAAGGGGGCGAGCTCGGGGAGCTGTTTTTT.

This clonotype occurred many times. The chain recombines TRBV19 with TRBJ2-1; 10 bases are shared with TRBD2. V was clipped by 6 bases and J by 6 bases; unmatched bases: 11. CDR3 length: 16 amino acids. Per the germline V gene, CDR1 is LNHDA and CDR2 is SQIVND (reference sequence). The CDR3, as DNA: TGTGCCAGTAGCCGCCTCACTAGCGGGGCCTTCAATGAGCAGTTCTTC. Translation gives CASSRLTSGAFNEQFF.

This clonotype was seen at least ten times. The chain carries TRBV6-5 and TRBJ1-1, with TRBD1 matching over 7 bases. V was pared by 8 bases and J by 1 base, with 4 bases of the junction left unmatched. The CDR3 has 13 residues. Germline V gene data show CDR1 as MNHEY and CDR2 as SVGAGI. CDR3 bases: TGTGCCAGCCAAGACAGGGAGAACACTGAAGCTTTCTTT. This encodes CASQDRENTEAFF.

This clonotype was seen many times. The V and J genes are TRBV24-1 and TRBJ2-1; 11 nucleotides align to TRBD2. CDR1 KGHDR and CDR2 SFDVKD come from the germline V gene. This CDR3 is 16 amino acids long. Trimming took 6 bases from V and 6 from J; bases not matched to a gene: 9. CDR3: CATSPSLAGVRNEQFF. CDR3 DNA sequence: TGTGCCACCAGTCCGTCACTAGCGGGAGTCCGCAATGAGCAGTTCTTC.

This clonotype came up a few times. J is TRBJ2-7 and V is TRBV2; a weak D match, TRBD1 (5 bases). The ends were cut back, 7 bases at V and 7 bases at J, with 11 bases in the middle. The germline gives CDR1 SNHLY, CDR2 FYNNEI. This CDR3 has 11 residues. CDR3 nucleotides: TGTGCCAGCACACAGGCGGAAGAGCAGTACTTC. Protein product: CASTQAEEQYF.

This clonotype was detected ten times or more. This chain uses TRBV6-6 with TRBJ1-3; 7 bases align to TRBD1. Germline V gene lookup returns CDR1 MNHNY and CDR2 SVGAGI (reference sequence). Trimming removed 0 bases from V and 4 bases from J; junction bases left unmatched: 6. The CDR3 length is 16 residues. CDR3 residues: CASSYSTGSSGNTIYF. The CDR3 DNA follows: TGTGCCAGCAGTTACTCGACAGGGAGCTCCGGAAACACCATATATTTT.

This clonotype was seen many times. The chain has TRBV29-1 and TRBJ1-1, with 7 positions matching TRBD1. In germline, CDR1 is SQVTM, CDR2 ANQGSEA. Trimming cost V 4 bases and J 8 bases; bases outside gene matches: 7. The CDR3 totals 12 residues. DNA for the CDR3: TGCAGCGTTGGTGGGGACAGCTCAGAAGCTTTCTTT. It specifies CSVGGDSSEAFF.

This clonotype has at least ten counts. The V gene is TRBV11-1, the J gene TRBJ2-3; D remains unclear. The V end was cut by 1 base, the J end by 4 bases, with 3 bases between. The CDR3 consists of 12 residues. Germline V gene lookup returns CDR1 SGHAT and CDR2 FQDESV (reference sequence). In DNA form, the CDR3 reads TGTGCCAGCAGCTTAGGAGCAGATACGCAGTATTTT. This translates into CASSLGADTQYF.